This TCR beta chain appears in the sequencing data of a study of cytomegalovirus exposure and HLA in healthy donors. General study points: Reportedly, fewer N-insertions than the approximately 650-donor mean appeared in an Asian-associated ancestry cluster in a later analysis.

13 Jbeta primers and 60 Vbeta primers were used for the PCR. The method was immunoSEQ multiplex PCR; TCRdb's version includes in-frame clones alone and lacks a portion of them. Of about 100,000 clones in the sample, around 84% were seen once. CDR1 is LNHDA and CDR2 is SQIVND in the germline V gene (reference sequence). The CDR3 is made up of 15 amino acids. With V trimmed by 5 bases and J by 4 bases, 6 bases remained unmatched. Worth noting for this clone: Its target is not known.

The TCR sequence derives from a woman between 18 and 29 years old in good health and CMV-seronegative. The chain combines TRBV19 with TRBJ2-1, with 9 bases lining up with TRBD1. Sequencing was carried out using PBMCs. The chain's CDR3 is CASSPGTGIYNEQFF. Here the CDR3 DNA reads TGTGCCAGTAGTCCCGGGACAGGGATTTACAATGAGCAGTTCTTC.